This T cell receptor (beta chain) stems from a study of blood T cell repertoires in COVID-19. Study as a whole: Some COVID-19 samples were acute and others convalescent; all came from the United States, Italy and Spain. T cells, B-cell-depleted T cells, or PBMCs provided the cDNA or gDNA that served as material.

Per the original data handling: Amplified reference gene primers provided the basis for estimating nucleated cell counts. The repertoire was sequenced with immunoSEQ multiplex PCR; TCRdb's copy has only in-frame clones and lacks some. V and J calls plus clone size are reproduced from that table; the DNA served to infer D and trimming. Of tens of thousands of clones listed, around 89% are singletons. This CDR3 is built from 16 residues. Germline CDR1 and CDR2: SGHNT and YYREEE (reference sequence). J was trimmed by 4 bases and V by 5 bases; bases with no gene match: 13. The rearrangement links TRBV5-4 to TRBJ2-7; 9 nucleotides line up with TRBD1. This clonotype was obtained from a man in his 60s with acute or convalescent COVID-19. The sample comprised peripheral blood. CDR3 loop: CASRFGTGTGYYEQYF. The CDR3 DNA sequence: TGTGCCAGCAGGTTCGGAACCGGGACAGGGTATTACGAGCAGTACTTC. Filled out from reference TRBV5-4 and TRBJ2-7, the complete variable domain reads ETGVTQSPTHLIKTRGQQVTLRCSSQSGHNTVSWYQQALGQGPQFIFQYYREEENGRGNFPPRFSGLQFPNYSSELNVNALELDDSALYLCASRFGTGTGYYEQYFGPGTRLTVT.